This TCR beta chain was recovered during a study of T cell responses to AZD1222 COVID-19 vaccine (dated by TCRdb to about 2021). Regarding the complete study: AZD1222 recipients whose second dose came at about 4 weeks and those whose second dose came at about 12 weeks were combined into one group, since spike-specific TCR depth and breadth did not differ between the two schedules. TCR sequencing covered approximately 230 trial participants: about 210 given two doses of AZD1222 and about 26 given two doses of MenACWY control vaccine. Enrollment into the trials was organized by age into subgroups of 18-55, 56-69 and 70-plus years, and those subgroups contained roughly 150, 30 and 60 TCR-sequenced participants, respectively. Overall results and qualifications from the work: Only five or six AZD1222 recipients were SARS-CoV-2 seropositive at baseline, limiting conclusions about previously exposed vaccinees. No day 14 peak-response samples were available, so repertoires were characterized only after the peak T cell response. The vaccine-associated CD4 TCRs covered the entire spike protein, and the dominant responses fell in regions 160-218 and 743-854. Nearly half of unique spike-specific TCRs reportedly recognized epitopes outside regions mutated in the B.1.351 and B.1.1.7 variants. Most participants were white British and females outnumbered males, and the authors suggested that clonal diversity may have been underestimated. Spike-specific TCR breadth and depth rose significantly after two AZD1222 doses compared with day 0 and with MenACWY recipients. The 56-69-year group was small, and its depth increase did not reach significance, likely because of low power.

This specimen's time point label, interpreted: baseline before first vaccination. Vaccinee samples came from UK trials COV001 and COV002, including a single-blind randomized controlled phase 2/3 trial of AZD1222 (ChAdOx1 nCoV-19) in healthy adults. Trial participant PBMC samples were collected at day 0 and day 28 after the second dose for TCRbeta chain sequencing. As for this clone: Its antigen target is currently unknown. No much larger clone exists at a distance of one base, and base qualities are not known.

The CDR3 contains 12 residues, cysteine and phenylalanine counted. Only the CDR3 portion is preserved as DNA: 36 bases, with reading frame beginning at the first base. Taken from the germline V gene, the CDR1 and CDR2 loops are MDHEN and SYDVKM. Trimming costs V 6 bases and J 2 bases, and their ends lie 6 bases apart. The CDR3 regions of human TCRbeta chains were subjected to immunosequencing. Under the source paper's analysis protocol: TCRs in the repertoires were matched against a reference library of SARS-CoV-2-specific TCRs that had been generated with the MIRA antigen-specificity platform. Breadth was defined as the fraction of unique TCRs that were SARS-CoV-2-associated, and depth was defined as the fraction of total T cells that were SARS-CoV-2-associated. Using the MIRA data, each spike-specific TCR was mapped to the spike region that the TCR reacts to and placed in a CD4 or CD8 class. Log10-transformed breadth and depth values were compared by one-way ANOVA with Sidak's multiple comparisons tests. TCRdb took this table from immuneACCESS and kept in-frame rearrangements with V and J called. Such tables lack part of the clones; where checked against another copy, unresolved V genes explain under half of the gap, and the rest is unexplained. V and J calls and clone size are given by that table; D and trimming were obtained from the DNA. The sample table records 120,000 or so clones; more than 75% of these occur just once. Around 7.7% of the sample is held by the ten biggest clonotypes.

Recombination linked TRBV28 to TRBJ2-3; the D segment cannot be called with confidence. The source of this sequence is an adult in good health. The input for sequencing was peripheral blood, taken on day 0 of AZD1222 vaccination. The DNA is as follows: TGTGCCAGCAGCCCCAACACAGATACGCAGTATTTT. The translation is CASSPNTDTQYF.